This section outlines one TCR beta chain sequence together with its context. Its matching antigen is unknown. Measured with immunoSEQ multiplex PCR; TCRdb has only the in-frame clones, and not every one. The sample has approximately 82,000 clones, around 76% seen once. Under the ViraFEST assay, PBMC were stimulated with viral peptide pools so that antigen-specific CD4+ T cells expanded. Sequencing was performed afterwards. On roughly day 10 of culture, CD4+ T cells were separated out. Having tested negative for nucleocapsid antibodies, the vaccine recipients showed no prior SARS-CoV-2 infection. In culture with approximately 10 IU/ml IL-2 and around 10 ug/ml peptides, PBMC were grown at a few million per well. A half-volume exchange with IL-2 medium occurred on days 3 and 7. V trimming: 3 bases; J trimming: 6 bases; junction bases outside the gene matches: 7. The length of the CDR3 is 14 residues. The germline V gene has CDR1 SNHLY and CDR2 FYNNEI.

The record originates from a study of vaccination effects on CD4 cells after COVID-19. Study-level points and caveats: Healthy vaccine recipients' vaccine-induced clones were almost all SARS-CoV-2 mono-reactive.

This sequence was found in a human donor who received a COVID-19 vaccine. This chain uses TRBV2 with TRBJ2-5, with TRBD1 matching over 7 bases. This specimen consisted of CD4+ T cells from PBMCs cultured with HCoV-229E spike peptides, obtained before COVID-19 vaccination. In nucleotides, the CDR3 is TGTGCCAGCAGTGACACAGGGGCTCGTCAGACCCAGTACTTC. Encoded protein: CASSDTGARQTQYF.